This T cell receptor beta chain comes out of a study of cytomegalovirus exposure and HLA in healthy donors. CDR1 and CDR2 from the germline V gene are MNHEY and SMNVEV (reference sequence). Unmatched junction bases numbered 14, after V lost 4 bases and J lost 7 bases. The CDR3 sequence is 17 residues long. Notes on this clone: Its antigen is unknown.

Study-wide findings and caveats: Researchers counted 150 to 200 TCR beta chains as cytomegalovirus-associated. Despite most TCR sequences being rare, some public TCRs occurred in many donors.

The data were produced by immunoSEQ multiplex PCR, yet TCRdb's version contains in-frame clones alone and is incomplete. The repertoire holds roughly 150,000 clones, with 96% as singletons. V and J are TRBV27 and TRBJ1-4; TRBD1 matches at 8 bases. The origin of this receptor is a woman aged 18-35 years in good health and CMV-seronegative. Specimen: PBMCs. The CDR3 coding sequence is TGTGCCAGCAGTTCCGGCAGGGGGCGAGAGGGGATTGAAAAACTGTTTTTT. Translated: CASSSGRGREGIEKLFF. Filled out from reference TRBV27 and TRBJ1-4, the complete variable domain reads EAQVTQNPRYLITVTGKKLTVTCSQNMNHEYMSWYRQDPGLGLRQIYYSMNVEVTDKGDVPEGYKVSRKEKRNFPLILESPSPNQTSLYFCASSSGRGREGIEKLFFGSGTQLSVL.